This T cell receptor beta chain was identified during a study of cytomegalovirus exposure and HLA in healthy donors. As regards this clone: The junction departs from the called germline gene at one end, perhaps through a read error.

This PCR relied on a set of 60 Vbeta primers and 13 Jbeta primers. Some clones are missing from TCRdb's copy, which holds only in-frame ones; the method was immunoSEQ multiplex PCR. This sample's clone table lists tens of thousands of clones. The CDR3 runs 14 residues. Germline V lookup: CDR1 SSHAT, CDR2 FNYEAQ (reference sequence). The receptor was derived from a girl between 10 and 17 years old in good health and CMV-seropositive. The chain uses TRBV7-7 and TRBJ2-5; 7 bases are a match to TRBD2. The sample was PBMCs. CDR3: CASSLGTNQETQYF. CDR3 bases: TGTGCTAGCAGCTTAGGGACTAACCAAGAGACCCAGTACTTC.